The rows below give T cell receptor beta chains drawn from one sample of a study of T cell responses to AZD1222 COVID-19 vaccine. Sequencing was performed with immunoSEQ multiplex PCR; in TCRdb, only in-frame clones are kept and a portion is missing. The table includes about 85,000 clones, roughly 90% detected once. This specimen consisted of peripheral blood, obtained 28 days after the second AZD1222 dose. The receptors were sampled from an adult who received the AZD1222 COVID-19 vaccine. Each CDR3 is given with its conserved first and last residue. D genes are given only for firm matches. Expanded clones are given a class, and other clones once, few, many or no size at all.

D: -; V: TRBV3-1/TRBV3-2; J: TRBJ2-1; size: -; DNA: TGTGCCAGCAGCCAAAGTAACTACAATGAGCAGTTCTTC; CDR3: CASSQSNYNEQFF
D: TRBD2; V: TRBV4-2; J: TRBJ2-3; size: -; DNA: TGTGCCAGCAGCCGTGGACTAGCACCAGATACGCAGTATTTT; CDR3: CASSRGLAPDTQYF
D: TRBD1; V: TRBV9; J: TRBJ2-7; size: -; DNA: TGTGCCAGCAGCGCAACTCAGGGGGCCATGGTCTACGAGCAGTACTTC; CDR3: CASSATQGAMVYEQYF
D: TRBD1; V: TRBV30; J: TRBJ2-1; size: -; DNA: TGTGCCTGGAGGAGATCGGGACAGGGGGGGAATGAGCAGTTCTTC; CDR3: CAWRRSGQGGNEQFF
D: -; V: TRBV30; J: TRBJ1-2; size: -; DNA: TGTGCCTGGAGTGTAGCCCTAGGCGGCTACACCTTC; CDR3: CAWSVALGGYTF
D: -; V: TRBV28; J: TRBJ1-2; size: -; DNA: TGTGCCAGCACCTCACCTAACTATGGCTACACCTTC; CDR3: CASTSPNYGYTF
D: TRBD2; V: TRBV7-3; J: TRBJ2-5; size: -; DNA: TGTGCCAGCAGCTTATTAGCGGGAGTAGAGACCCAGTACTTC; CDR3: CASSLLAGVETQYF
D: -; V: TRBV3-1/TRBV3-2; J: TRBJ2-2; size: -; DNA: TGTGCCAGCAGCCATGCGAAAAACACCGGGGAGCTGTTTTTT; CDR3: CASSHAKNTGELFF
D: TRBD2; V: TRBV14; J: TRBJ2-1; size: -; DNA: TGTGCCAGCAGCCACAGGACTAGCGGGAGGAATTCCCATGAGCAGTTCTTC; CDR3: CASSHRTSGRNSHEQFF
D: TRBD1; V: TRBV7-9; J: TRBJ1-1; size: -; DNA: TGTGCCAGCACCCAGGGGGGCATGAACACTGAAGCTTTCTTT; CDR3: CASTQGGMNTEAFF
D: -; V: TRBV20-1; J: TRBJ2-1; size: -; DNA: TGCAGTGCTAGTGGGCTAGCGCACAATGAGCAGTTCTTC; CDR3: CSASGLAHNEQFF
D: -; V: TRBV24-1; J: TRBJ2-3; size: -; DNA: TGTGCCACCAGTGACGCCCGGGACCTCACAGATACGCAGTATTTT; CDR3: CATSDARDLTDTQYF
D: -; V: TRBV24-1; J: TRBJ2-5; size: -; DNA: TGTGCCACCAGTCCGAGGTTAGGTGTCGAGACCCAGTACTTC; CDR3: CATSPRLGVETQYF
D: -; V: TRBV7-2; J: TRBJ2-1; size: -; DNA: TGTGCCAGCAGCACAGGGTCGGAGCAGTTCTTC; CDR3: CASSTGSEQFF
D: -; V: TRBV30; J: TRBJ2-7; size: -; DNA: TGTGCCTGGAAAACGGGACTCCAGACCTACGAGCAGTACTTC; CDR3: CAWKTGLQTYEQYF
D: -; V: TRBV30; J: TRBJ2-1; size: -; DNA: TGTGCCTGGAGTGGGACCCTTGGGCGGTACAATGAGCAGTTCTTC; CDR3: CAWSGTLGRYNEQFF
D: TRBD1; V: TRBV7-9; J: TRBJ2-7; size: -; DNA: TGTGCCAGCAGCTTAGCTAGGACAGGTCCCTACGAGCAGTACTTC; CDR3: CASSLARTGPYEQYF
D: TRBD2; V: TRBV7-2; J: TRBJ2-7; size: once; DNA: TGTGCCAGCAGCTTAGCTGGGCGGGAGGTTCGCTACGAGCAGTACTTC; CDR3: CASSLAGREVRYEQYF
D: TRBD2; V: TRBV7-3; J: TRBJ2-2; size: -; DNA: TGTGCCAGCAGCCCCCGGGTAGCGGGAGGGATCGGGGAGCTGTTTTTT; CDR3: CASSPRVAGGIGELFF
D: -; V: TRBV10-3; J: TRBJ2-2; size: -; DNA: TGTGCCACTGGGGGTCTGAACACCGGGGAGCTGTTTTTT; CDR3: CATGGLNTGELFF
D: TRBD2; V: TRBV9; J: TRBJ2-7; size: -; DNA: TGTGCCAGCAGCGCCGGGACTAGTTCCTACGAGCAGTACTTC; CDR3: CASSAGTSSYEQYF
D: TRBD1; V: TRBV19; J: TRBJ2-5; size: -; DNA: TGTGCCAGTAGTACAACCGACAGGGGATTGAGGAAGACCCAGTACTTC; CDR3: CASSTTDRGLRKTQYF
D: -; V: TRBV5-1; J: TRBJ2-5; size: -; DNA: TGCGCCAGCAGCTTGGAGTGGGTCGAGACCCAGTACTTC; CDR3: CASSLEWVETQYF
D: -; V: TRBV10-3; J: TRBJ2-7; size: -; DNA: TGTGCCATCAGTGTGGACAGCGATTCCTACGAGCAGTACTTC; CDR3: CAISVDSDSYEQYF
D: TRBD1; V: TRBV16; J: TRBJ1-1; size: -; DNA: TGTGCCAGCAGCCACCGGGGACAGGGAGGTGGAACTGAAGCTTTCTTT; CDR3: CASSHRGQGGGTEAFF
D: -; V: TRBV11-2; J: TRBJ2-3; size: -; DNA: TGTGCCAGCAGCGCCGGACCAGATACGCAGTATTTT; CDR3: CASSAGPDTQYF
D: -; V: TRBV19; J: TRBJ2-7; size: -; DNA: TGTGCCAGTTCGAAGCTGAACGAGCAGTACTTC; CDR3: CASSKLNEQYF
D: -; V: TRBV18; J: TRBJ2-2; size: -; DNA: TGTGCCAGCTCACCCCCCGACGGGGAGCTGTTTTTT; CDR3: CASSPPDGELFF
D: TRBD2; V: TRBV19; J: TRBJ2-1; size: -; DNA: TGTGCCAGTAGTCCGACTAGCGGATACAATGAGCAGTTCTTC; CDR3: CASSPTSGYNEQFF
D: TRBD1; V: TRBV28; J: TRBJ1-2; size: -; DNA: TGTGCCAGCAGCCCAACAGGGGCAGACTATGGCTACACCTTC; CDR3: CASSPTGADYGYTF
D: -; V: TRBV15; J: TRBJ2-3; size: -; DNA: TGTGCCACCGGAGCGACCTGGGGAACAGATACGCAGTATTTT; CDR3: CATGATWGTDTQYF
D: -; V: TRBV29-1; J: TRBJ1-1; size: -; DNA: TGCAGCGTTGACCACGGACAGACGAACACTGAAGCTTTCTTT; CDR3: CSVDHGQTNTEAFF
D: -; V: TRBV28; J: TRBJ1-1; size: -; DNA: TGTGCCAGCAGCCCTAGTATCACTGAAGCTTTCTTT; CDR3: CASSPSITEAFF